The 30 T cell receptor beta chains below were found in one sample sequenced in a study of T-cell reconstitution after alpha-beta-depleted transplantation in children (dated by TCRdb to about 2016). What the treatment or condition label conveys for this sample: allogeneic hematopoietic cell transplantation with graft depleted of TCRalphabeta T cells and CD19 B cells. Library preparation was by PCR. The sequencer was an Illumina HiSeq 2500. To normalize quantification of the TCRbeta repertoire, the TCR libraries were built with molecular barcoding that relied on unique molecular identifiers. Clones were called with MiXCR by TCRdb after fastp trimmed the public reads at Q25, and only in-frame beta chains were retained. Each entry merges the rows of one CDR3 protein and shows their most common DNA and genes. Recorded for this sample are about a million distinct CDR3 sequences; about 29% of them occurred a single time. Over 25% of the sample is taken by the ten largest.

This sample comprised PBMCs, mostly from graft donor cells, obtained 360 days after TCRalphabeta/CD19-depleted stem cell transplant. These TCRs come from a boy under two years old who had a stem cell transplant for SCID, so the T cells may come from the graft donor.

The chain has TRBV4-1 and TRBJ2-3, with D tentatively TRBD1 (6 bases). Trimming removed 4 bases at V and 1 base at J, with 24 bases between. The CDR3 runs 19 residues. CDR1 is MGHRA and CDR2 is YSYEKL in the germline V gene. CDR3 loop: CASSLQMEHGTRGTDTQYF. The CDR3 nucleotides are TGCGCCAGCAGCCTACAGATGGAACACGGGACACGGGGCACAGATACGCAGTATTTT.

This clonotype has more than one count but fewer than ten. The rearrangement joins TRBV9 to TRBJ2-2, with D possibly being TRBD1 (5 bases). Trimming pared 0 bases from V and 1 base from J, leaving 7 bases between. Germline V CDR1 and CDR2: SGDLS, YYNGEE. This CDR3 is built from 15 residues. The CDR3, as DNA: TGTGCCAGCAGCGTAGAACAGGTGAACACCGGGGAGCTGTTTTTT. Its protein product is CASSVEQVNTGELFF.

The rearrangement links TRBV6-1 to TRBJ1-5; a weak D match, TRBD1 (5 bases). Germline V CDR1 and CDR2: MNHNS, SASEGT. CDR3 size: 14 residues. Trimming removed 7 bases at V and 5 bases at J, with 15 bases between. CDR3 in DNA: TGTGCCAGCACCGGTAGGCAGGGAGATCAGCCCCAGCATTTT. Residues: CASTGRQGDQPQHF.

This clonotype came up a few times. At one of its ends the junction is not consistent with the germline gene, which may arise from a read error. V gene TRBV6-6 combines with J gene TRBJ2-7; D possibly corresponds to TRBD2 (6 bases). Per germline, CDR1 MNHNY and CDR2 SVGAGI (reference sequence). The CDR3 runs 13 residues. The CDR3 DNA reads TGTGCCAGCCGGGAGCCCCAGTCCTTCGAGCAGTACTTC. Encoded protein: CASREPQSFEQYF.

The rearrangement uses TRBV27 and TRBJ1-5; no reliable D call. This CDR3 is built from 18 residues. Germline V gene lookup returns CDR1 MNHEY and CDR2 SMNVEV (reference sequence). V lost 1 base and J lost 4, with 20 bases in between. The CDR3 is CASSLLVARIHLNQPQHF. In DNA, the CDR3 is TGTGCCAGCAGTTTATTGGTGGCCCGAATACACCTTAATCAGCCCCAGCATTTT.

The chain uses TRBV27 and TRBJ1-1; a possible D gene is TRBD1 (6 bases). The ends were cut back, 5 bases at V and 6 bases at J, with 16 bases in the middle. The CDR3 consists of 14 residues. Germline V CDR1 and CDR2: MNHEY, SMNVEV (reference sequence). The CDR3 reads CASSQSRGSSEAFF. CDR3 nucleotide sequence: TGTGCCAGCAGTCAGAGCAGGGGAAGCTCTGAAGCTTTCTTT.

This clonotype occurred many times. V gene TRBV9 combines with J gene TRBJ2-2; 12 bases line up with TRBD2. This CDR3 has 15 residues. V lost 3 bases and J lost 6; bases outside the gene matches: 3. CDR1 and CDR2 from the germline V gene are SGDLS and YYNGEE. The CDR3 region has the DNA TGTGCCAGCAGCGAGACTAGCGGGGGTCCCGGGGAGCTGTTTTTT. Translating gives CASSETSGGPGELFF.

The gene calls are TRBV7-2 and TRBJ2-5; 13 bases agree with TRBD2. The trim removed 6 bases at V and 2 bases at J, leaving 9 bases unmatched. The germline V gene has CDR1 SGHTA and CDR2 FQGNSA. There are 17 residues in the CDR3. CDR3 residues: CASSPGLAGIAQETQYF. Here the CDR3 DNA reads TGTGCCAGCAGTCCGGGACTAGCGGGGATCGCTCAAGAGACCCAGTACTTC.

In this sample, this clonotype turned up a few times. The chain joins TRBV20-1 to TRBJ1-1; TRBD1 might be the D (6 bases). CDR1 DFQATT and CDR2 SNEGSKA come from the germline V gene (reference sequence). V lost 4 bases and J lost 4, with 16 bases in between. This CDR3 spans 14 amino acids. The CDR3 DNA reads as TGCAGTGCTAACCCCAGGGGAGTCGTCACTGAAGCTTTCTTT. Its protein is CSANPRGVVTEAFF.

This clonotype was counted ten times or more. The rearrangement joins TRBV5-1 to TRBJ2-5, with a possible D match to TRBD1 (6 bases). The CDR3 extends over 14 amino acids. Germline-derived CDR1 and CDR2 are SGHRS and YFSETQ. V dropped 4 bases and J dropped 1 base, with 11 bases sitting between them. The CDR3 bases are TGCGCCAGCAGCCCGGACAGATCCCAAGAGACCCAGTACTTC. Its translation is CASSPDRSQETQYF.

V gene TRBV12-3 or TRBV12-4 combines with J gene TRBJ2-2, with 7 bases fitting TRBD2. The length of the CDR3 is 16 residues. Trimming at V came to 5 bases and at J to 6 bases, leaving 12 bases not matched to a gene. CDR3 protein: CASSLVPPGRAGELFF. The CDR3 DNA follows: TGTGCCAGCAGTCTGGTCCCACCAGGGAGGGCCGGGGAGCTGTTTTTT.

This clonotype was seen at least ten times. The rearrangement joins TRBV3-1 to TRBJ2-6, with D possibly matching TRBD2 (5 bases). The germline V gene encodes CDR1 LGHDT and CDR2 YNNKEL (reference sequence). The CDR3 consists of 15 residues. The V gene lost 5 bases and the J gene lost 4 bases, with 12 bases spanning the gap. This CDR3 reads CASSTWGDGANVLTF. The CDR3 nucleotides read TGTGCCAGCAGCACATGGGGAGACGGGGCCAACGTCCTGACTTTC.

The rearrangement uses TRBV6-5 and TRBJ2-1; 9 bases are shared with TRBD2. The CDR3 is 15 residues long. CDR1 is MNHEY and CDR2 is SVGAGI in the germline V gene. After removal of 3 bases from V and 6 bases from J, the junction contained 6 bases not matched to a gene. In nucleotides, the CDR3 is TGTGCCAGCAGTTATCTGGCGGGGGGGCGCAATGAGCAGTTCTTC. This translates into CASSYLAGGRNEQFF.

This clonotype was counted a few times. V usage is TRBV18 and J usage is TRBJ2-7, with a tentative D call TRBD2 (6 bases). The CDR3 is made up of 15 amino acids. Per germline, CDR1 KGHSH and CDR2 LQKENI. The ends were cut back, 0 bases at V and 3 bases at J, with 12 bases in the middle. Here the CDR3 DNA reads TGTGCCAGCTCACCACCGGGACTCTCTCGCTACGAGCAGTACTTC. Its protein product is CASSPPGLSRYEQYF.

This chain uses TRBV6-1 with TRBJ2-1; TRBD2 agrees at 8 bases. This CDR3 has 17 amino acids. The ends lost 6 bases at V and 6 bases at J; junction bases unmatched: 16. The germline V gene encodes CDR1 MNHNS and CDR2 SASEGT. The CDR3 sequence is CASRPNRGGGGFNEQFF. The CDR3 nucleotides read TGTGCCAGCAGGCCCAACCGGGGGGGCGGGGGATTCAATGAGCAGTTCTTC.

This clonotype was counted a few times. This chain uses TRBV20-1 with TRBJ2-5; 9 bases agree with TRBD1. CDR3 length equals 17 residues. The germline gives CDR1 DFQATT, CDR2 SNEGSKA (reference sequence). V shed 3 bases and J 4 bases; nucleotides not matched to a gene: 15. The CDR3 DNA is TGCAGTGCTAGCCTATACGGGGGACAGGGATCACGAGAGACCCAGTACTTC. It is translated as CSASLYGGQGSRETQYF.

The CDR3 DNA sequence: TGCGCCAGCGCTCTTTTAGGAGACCACCGAACTGAAGCTTTCTTT. It codes for CASALLGDHRTEAFF. V is TRBV10-2 and J is TRBJ1-1; D gene unclear. The germline V gene encodes CDR1 WSHSY and CDR2 SAAADI. With 8 bases removed from V and 5 bases from J, the gap between germline ends came to 21 bases. The CDR3 is 15 amino acids.

V usage is TRBV9 and J usage is TRBJ1-2; 9 nucleotides agree with TRBD1. The CDR3 spans 16 residues. Germline-derived CDR1 and CDR2 are SGDLS and YYNGEE. J gave up 6 bases and V 4 bases, and 13 bases lay outside the gene matches. As DNA, the CDR3 is TGTGCCAGCAGCCCACGATCCCGGGACAGGGCGAATGGCTACACCTTC. Amino acids: CASSPRSRDRANGYTF.

This clonotype was detected a few times. CDR3 in DNA: TGCGCCAGCAGCCAGGATACTCCAAACTCTGGAAACACCATATATTTT. It codes for CASSQDTPNSGNTIYF. The rearrangement uses TRBV5-1 and TRBJ1-3, with D uncertain. Germline V lookup: CDR1 SGHRS, CDR2 YFSETQ. Trimming cost V 4 bases and J 0 bases, with 14 bases left between them. The CDR3 contains 16 residues.

This clonotype was observed a few times. This rearrangement joins TRBV5-1 to TRBJ2-2, with TRBD1 matching over 7 bases. This CDR3 region has 16 residues. CDR1 and CDR2 from the germline V gene are SGHRS and YFSETQ. V lost 0 bases to trimming and J lost 5 bases; unmatched junction nucleotides: 7. DNA for the CDR3: TGCGCCAGCAGCTTGGCTGGGGCGACAGGGACCGGGGAGCTGTTTTTT. Its translation: CASSLAGATGTGELFF.

The V and J genes are TRBV6-1 and TRBJ2-6; 7 nucleotides agree with TRBD1. Germline CDR1 is MNHNS and CDR2 is SASEGT. The CDR3 runs 18 residues. Trimming at V came to 5 bases and at J to 2 bases, leaving 12 bases not matched to a gene. The CDR3 sequence: CASSQLTPTGAGANVLTF. The CDR3 nucleotides are TGTGCCAGCAGTCAACTCACGCCTACAGGGGCTGGGGCCAACGTCCTGACTTTC.

A few counts support this clonotype. The chain employs TRBV15 and TRBJ1-2, with a possible D match to TRBD1 (6 bases). The CDR3 length is 12 residues. V was trimmed by 0 bases and J by 12 bases, leaving 11 bases between them. The germline CDR1 and CDR2 sequences are LNHNV and YYDKDF (reference sequence). The CDR3 DNA reads as TGTGCCACCAGCAGAGATTGGGGACACCACACCTTC. Translation: CATSRDWGHHTF.

The J gene is TRBJ2-7, the V gene TRBV4-1; perhaps TRBD1 as D (5 bases). V was shortened by 2 bases and J by 5 bases, with 19 bases between the two germline ends. Germline lookup yields CDR1 MGHRA and CDR2 YSYEKL. The CDR3 contains 16 residues. This chain's CDR3 is CASSQKWGPTVNEQYF. The CDR3 bases are TGCGCCAGCAGCCAAAAATGGGGCCCGACAGTGAACGAGCAGTACTTC.

The chain recombines TRBV5-1 with TRBJ1-1, with unresolved D. The length of the CDR3 is 15 residues. The V gene lost 5 bases and the J gene lost 0 bases, with 14 bases spanning the gap. Germline CDR1 is SGHRS and CDR2 is YFSETQ. The CDR3 DNA reads TGCGCCAGCAGTCCACGTTACTATGTGAACACTGAAGCTTTCTTT. It translates to CASSPRYYVNTEAFF.

The chain recombines TRBV2 with TRBJ2-2; 7 bases match TRBD1. The V segment lost 6 bases and the J segment 0 bases; nucleotides outside the gene matches: 4. Germline CDR1 and CDR2: SNHLY and FYNNEI. The CDR3 length is 15 residues. CDR3 protein: CASRSTGTNTGELFF. The CDR3 region has the DNA TGTGCCAGCAGGTCGACAGGGACGAACACCGGGGAGCTGTTTTTT.

The CDR3 sequence is CASSPAGGVHEQYF. In nucleotides, the CDR3 is TGCGCCAGCAGCCCCGCAGGGGGCGTCCACGAGCAGTACTTC. J is TRBJ2-7 and V is TRBV5-1, with 8 bases matching TRBD1. Germline assignment: CDR1 SGHRS and CDR2 YFSETQ. The CDR3 spans 14 residues. J was trimmed by 5 bases and V by 4 bases; bases with no gene match: 8.

This clonotype has a count of ten or more. The chain couples TRBV6-5 to TRBJ2-1; 11 bases are a match to TRBD2. Per germline, CDR1 MNHEY and CDR2 SVGAGI. V lost 3 bases to trimming and J lost 3 bases; unmatched junction nucleotides: 1. The CDR3 loop spans 15 amino acids. The CDR3 sequence: CASSYLAGGYNEQFF. The CDR3 bases are TGTGCCAGCAGTTATCTAGCGGGGGGCTACAATGAGCAGTTCTTC.

This chain joins TRBV6-5 and TRBJ2-1; D might be TRBD1 (6 bases). Germline lookup yields CDR1 MNHEY and CDR2 SVGAGI. CDR3 size: 16 residues. V was clipped by 2 bases and J by 6 bases, with 17 bases between them. CDR3 protein: CASSYVARGFSNEQFF. The CDR3 bases are TGTGCCAGCAGTTACGTGGCCAGGGGATTTTCCAATGAGCAGTTCTTC.

The J gene is TRBJ2-5, the V gene TRBV29-1, with 7 bases aligning to TRBD2. This CDR3 has 13 residues. CDR1 is SQVTM, CDR2 ANQGSEA, per germline. The J segment lost 3 bases and the V segment lost 5 bases, leaving 6 bases of the junction unmatched. CDR3 in amino acids: CSVSGTTEETQYF. As DNA, the CDR3 is TGCAGCGTTTCCGGGACTACGGAAGAGACCCAGTACTTC.

V gene TRBV6-2 or TRBV6-3 combines with J gene TRBJ2-1, with 10 bases identical to TRBD1. Germline values: CDR1 MNHEY, CDR2 SVGEGT. The CDR3 has 18 residues. The V segment lost 5 bases and the J segment 8 bases; nucleotides outside the gene matches: 18. The CDR3 DNA reads as TGTGCCAGCAGTCCGCATAGGGGACAGGGGTATCAGAAGGATGAGCAGTTCTTC. Its translation is CASSPHRGQGYQKDEQFF.